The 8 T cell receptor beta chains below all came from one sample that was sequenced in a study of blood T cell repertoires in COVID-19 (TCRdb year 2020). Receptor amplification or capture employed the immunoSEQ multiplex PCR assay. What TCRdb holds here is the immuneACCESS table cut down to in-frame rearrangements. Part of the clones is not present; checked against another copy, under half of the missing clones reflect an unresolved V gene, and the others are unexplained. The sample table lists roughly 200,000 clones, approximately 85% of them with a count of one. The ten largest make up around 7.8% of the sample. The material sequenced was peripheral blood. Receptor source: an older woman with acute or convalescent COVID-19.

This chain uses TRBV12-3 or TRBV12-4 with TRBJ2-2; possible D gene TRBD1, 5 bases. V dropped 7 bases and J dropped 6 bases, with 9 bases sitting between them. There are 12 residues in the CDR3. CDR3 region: CASTSGSGELFF. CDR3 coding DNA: TGTGCCAGCACTTCAGGGTCCGGGGAGCTGTTTTTT.

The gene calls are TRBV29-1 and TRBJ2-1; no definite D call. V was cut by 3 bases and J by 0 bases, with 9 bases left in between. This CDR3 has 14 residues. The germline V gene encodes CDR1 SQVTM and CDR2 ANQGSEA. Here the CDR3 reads CSVEERSSYNEQFF. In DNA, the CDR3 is TGCAGCGTTGAGGAAAGGAGCTCCTACAATGAGCAGTTCTTC.

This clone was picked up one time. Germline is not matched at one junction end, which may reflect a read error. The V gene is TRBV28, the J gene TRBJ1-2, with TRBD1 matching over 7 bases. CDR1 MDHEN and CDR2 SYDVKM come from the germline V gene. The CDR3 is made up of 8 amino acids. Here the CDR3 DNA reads TGTGCCAGCAGCGGGACAGACTTC. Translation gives CASSGTDF.

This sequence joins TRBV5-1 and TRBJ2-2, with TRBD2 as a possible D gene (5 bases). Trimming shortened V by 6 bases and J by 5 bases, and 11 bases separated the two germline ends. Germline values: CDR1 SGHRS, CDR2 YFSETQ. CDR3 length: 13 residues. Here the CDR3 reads CASKVGETGELFF. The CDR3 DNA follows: TGCGCCAGCAAGGTCGGGGAAACCGGGGAGCTGTTTTTT.

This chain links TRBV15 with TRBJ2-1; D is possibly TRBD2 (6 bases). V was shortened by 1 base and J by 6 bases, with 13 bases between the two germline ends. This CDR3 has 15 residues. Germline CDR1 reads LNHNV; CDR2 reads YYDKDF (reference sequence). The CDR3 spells CATSRGGTPPNEQFF. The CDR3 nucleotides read TGTGCCACCAGCAGAGGGGGGACTCCCCCCAATGAGCAGTTCTTC.

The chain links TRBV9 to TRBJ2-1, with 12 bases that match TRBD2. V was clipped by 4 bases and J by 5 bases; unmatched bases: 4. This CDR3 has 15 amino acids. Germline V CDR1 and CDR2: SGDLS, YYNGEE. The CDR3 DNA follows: TGTGCCAGCAGCCTGACTAGCGGGAGTCACAATGAGCAGTTCTTC. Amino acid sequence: CASSLTSGSHNEQFF.

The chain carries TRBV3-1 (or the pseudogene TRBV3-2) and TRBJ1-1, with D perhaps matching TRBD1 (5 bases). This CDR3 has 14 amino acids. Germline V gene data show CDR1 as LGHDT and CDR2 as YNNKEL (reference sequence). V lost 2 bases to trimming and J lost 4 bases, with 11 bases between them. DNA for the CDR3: TGTGCCAGCAGCCAACCGGCAAGGGGCACTGAAGCTTTCTTT. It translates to CASSQPARGTEAFF.

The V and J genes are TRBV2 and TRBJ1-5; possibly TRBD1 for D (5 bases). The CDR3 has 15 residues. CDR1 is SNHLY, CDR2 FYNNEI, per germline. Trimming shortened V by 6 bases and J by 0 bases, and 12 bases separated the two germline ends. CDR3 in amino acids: CASRLDSNSNQPQHF. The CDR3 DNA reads TGTGCCAGCAGACTCGACAGCAATAGCAATCAGCCCCAGCATTTT.